This is a list of T cell receptor beta chains from one sample in a study of blood T cell repertoires in COVID-19. Libraries were prepared by immunoSEQ multiplex PCR; TCRdb keeps only in-frame clonotypes and omits some of them. The sample lists under 250,000 clones; around 88% were seen once. Sequenced input: peripheral blood. These receptors originate from a man in his forties or fifties with active or convalescent COVID-19. CDR3s include the opening cysteine and the closing phenylalanine or tryptophan. The D gene is left open where the match is weak. Clone size appears in some rows only: once, few, many, or a class for an expanded clone.

d_call j_call v_call clone_size cdr3_nt cdr3_aa
. TRBJ1-4 TRBV4-1 once TGCGCCAGCAGCCAGGCGCCGGCAGGGTGGGCTACTAATGAAAAACTGTTTTTT CASSQAPAGWATNEKLFF
TRBD1 TRBJ1-2 TRBV3-1/TRBV3-2 . TGTGCCAGCAGGCGGACAGGGGCGAACTATGGCTACACCTTC CASRRTGANYGYTF
TRBD1 TRBJ2-5 TRBV30 . TGTGCCTGGAGTCCACAGGGGTTGCGGGAGACCCAGTACTTC CAWSPQGLRETQYF
. TRBJ2-1 TRBV7-3 . TGTGCCAGCAGCTACCGACGGACAGAGCCTGGCAGTAGGTCCTACAATGAGCAGTTCTTC CASSYRRTEPGSRSYNEQFF
. TRBJ1-1 TRBV6-1 . TGTGCCAGCAGTGAAGCTACGGGGGGAGGGACTGAAGCTTTCTTT CASSEATGGGTEAFF
. TRBJ1-2 TRBV18 . TGTGCCAGCTCATACAAGGAGAGCTATGGCTACACCTTC CASSYKESYGYTF
. TRBJ2-1 TRBV9 . TGTGCCAGCACAAGACAGGCGCTTTACAATGAGCAGTTCTTC CASTRQALYNEQFF
TRBD1 TRBJ1-4 TRBV18 . TGTGCCAGCTCACAGCTTAGACAGGGGCCCCTCTCTAGGAATGAAAAACTGTTTTTT CASSQLRQGPLSRNEKLFF
. TRBJ1-2 TRBV3-1/TRBV3-2 . TGTGCCAGCAGCCAAGACAGTTCGGGTGGCTACACCTTC CASSQDSSGGYTF
. TRBJ1-1 TRBV7-3 . TGTGCCAGCAGCTCCCAACAGAACACTGAAGCTTTCTTT CASSSQQNTEAFF
. TRBJ1-4 TRBV5-4 . TGTGCCAGCAGCCGGGAACCAAGTGCAACTAATGAAAAACTGTTTTTT CASSREPSATNEKLFF
. TRBJ2-1 TRBV27 . TGTGCCAGCAACCGACCGGAGGGTCCGTTCAATGAGCAGTTCTTC CASNRPEGPFNEQFF
. TRBJ1-4 TRBV7-2 . TGTGCCAGCAGCTACCGGGGTTTCAATGAAAAACTGTTTTTT CASSYRGFNEKLFF
TRBD2 TRBJ2-2 TRBV27 . TGTGCCAGCAGTTCAGGACTAGCGCAGTCGGCCGGGGAGCTGTTTTTT CASSSGLAQSAGELFF
TRBD1 TRBJ1-5 TRBV10-1 few TGCGCCGGAGAACAGGGGGACAGCAATCAGCCCCAGCATTTT CAGEQGDSNQPQHF
TRBD1 TRBJ1-1 TRBV28 . TGTGCCAGCAGGACTCAGGGGGCCGCCACTGAAGCTTTCTTT CASRTQGAATEAFF
. TRBJ1-2 TRBV5-1 . TGCGCCAGCAGCTTGGGACAGACTCACTATGGCTACACCTTC CASSLGQTHYGYTF
TRBD2 TRBJ2-1 TRBV3-1/TRBV3-2 . TGTGCCAGCAGCCAGCCTAGCGGGATCAATGAGCAGTTCTTC CASSQPSGINEQFF
TRBD1 TRBJ1-3 TRBV5-1 . TGCGCCAGCAGCCAGGGACAGGGGTTCTCTGGAAACACCATATATTTT CASSQGQGFSGNTIYF
. TRBJ2-5 TRBV5-1 . TGCGCCAGCAGCCGCGTTCCGGGAGCGGTGACCCAGTACTTC CASSRVPGAVTQYF
TRBD1 TRBJ2-7 TRBV5-1 . TGCGCCAGCAGCGGACGACAGGGGGGGCCGGGCGAGCAGTACTTC CASSGRQGGPGEQYF
TRBD1 TRBJ1-2 TRBV29-1 once TGCAGCGTTGAAGATCCCCGCCGGGACAGGGGGCGAGGCTACACCTTC CSVEDPRRDRGRGYTF
. TRBJ1-2 TRBV6-6 . TGTGCCAGCATGCCCGGGACTTCCATTGGCTACACCTTC CASMPGTSIGYTF
. TRBJ2-4 TRBV10-1 . TGCGCCAGCAGTGGGGGGGATCTGAAAAACATTCAGTACTTC CASSGGDLKNIQYF
TRBD1 TRBJ2-7 TRBV5-4 . TGTGCCAGCAGCCGGAGGGACAGGCCCCACGAGCAGTACTTC CASSRRDRPHEQYF
. TRBJ1-3 TRBV5-5 . TGTGCCAGCAGCTTGGAGGGGACTGGAAACACCATATATTTT CASSLEGTGNTIYF
TRBD2 TRBJ2-7 TRBV5-5 . TGTGCCAGCACCCCTCCTTGGCGGGGGGGGAACTACGAGCAGTACTTC CASTPPWRGGNYEQYF
TRBD2 TRBJ2-3 TRBV18 many TGTGCCAGCTCACCGACGGGGGGGGCAGATACGCAGTATTTT CASSPTGGADTQYF
TRBD1 TRBJ1-6 TRBV28 . TGTGCCAGCATCCCGGCGGGACAGCTTAATTCACCCCTCCACTTT CASIPAGQLNSPLHF
. TRBJ2-5 TRBV6-5 . TGTGCCAGCAGTCCATTAACTAGCCAGGAGACCCAGTACTTC CASSPLTSQETQYF
. TRBJ1-2 TRBV28 few TGTGCCAGCAGTTCATTGAACTATGGCTACACCTTC CASSSLNYGYTF
TRBD1 TRBJ1-5 TRBV5-6 . TGTGCCAGCAGCTTGGGGACCGGGACAGGGGTGAATCAGCCCCAGCATTTT CASSLGTGTGVNQPQHF
. TRBJ1-1 TRBV7-9 . TGTGCCAGTCATCCGTCTAGGGGAGAAGCTTTCTTT CASHPSRGEAFF
TRBD1 TRBJ2-6 TRBV25-1 . TGTGCCAGCAGTGAACCTCCTGGACAGGGAACTGGGGCCAACGTCCTGACTTTC CASSEPPGQGTGANVLTF
. TRBJ2-7 TRBV11-2 . TGTGCCAGCAGCCCAGGGCCGTACGAGCAGTACTTC CASSPGPYEQYF
TRBD2 TRBJ2-5 TRBV19 . TGTGCCACACACTCCGGACTAGCGGGGGGGCCTAAGGAGACCCAGTACTTC CATHSGLAGGPKETQYF
. TRBJ1-2 TRBV19 . TGTGCCAGTTCTCTTAGGGGGACCAAAGCTAACTATGGCTACACCTTC CASSLRGTKANYGYTF
TRBD1 TRBJ2-2 TRBV29-1 . TGCAGCGTTAAAAGCAACTCTAGGGACAGTCTGACCGGGGAGCTGTTTTTT CSVKSNSRDSLTGELFF
TRBD1 TRBJ2-7 TRBV19 . TGTGCCAGTAGTATGGGGACAGCTGAGTCCTACGAGCAGTACTTC CASSMGTAESYEQYF
TRBD2 TRBJ2-1 TRBV4-1 . TGCGCCAGCAGCCAAGTCTTCTTACTAGCGGGGGGACACAATGAGCAGTTCTTC CASSQVFLLAGGHNEQFF
TRBD1 TRBJ1-5 TRBV28 once TGTGCCAGCAGCCTCCCTCCAGGGGGTCTCAATCAGCCCCAGCATTTT CASSLPPGGLNQPQHF
TRBD1 TRBJ1-1 TRBV18 few TGTGCCAGCTCACCGTCGGACAGGGGGAACACTGAAGCTTTCTTT CASSPSDRGNTEAFF
TRBD2 TRBJ2-7 TRBV10-3 once TGTGCCATCAGTGGTAACACAGGGGGTACTAGCGGGAGGGCCTACGAGCAGTACTTC CAISGNTGGTSGRAYEQYF
. TRBJ1-5 TRBV7-2 many TGTGCCAGCAGCTTAGGCACAGGGCTTAGCAATCAGCCCCAGCATTTT CASSLGTGLSNQPQHF
. TRBJ1-2 TRBV18 once TGTGCCAGCTCACCACGCACAAACACTAACTATGGCTACACCTTC CASSPRTNTNYGYTF
. TRBJ2-1 TRBV10-1 . TGCGCCAGCAGTGCCACGGGAAGGGTGTACAATGAGCAGTTCTTC CASSATGRVYNEQFF
. TRBJ2-1 TRBV10-3 . TGTGCCATCAGTGAGTACGCCTACAGGGAGAGGTCCTACAATGAGCAGTTCTTC CAISEYAYRERSYNEQFF
TRBD1 TRBJ1-1 TRBV11-3 . TGTGCCAGCAGCTTCACAGGGGGTCAGACTGAAGCTTTCTTT CASSFTGGQTEAFF
TRBD1 TRBJ1-2 TRBV7-9 few TGTGCCAGCAGCGCAGGGGGCAGGGTACCCAGCTACACCTTC CASSAGGRVPSYTF
. TRBJ2-2 TRBV2 . TGTGCCAGCGAACCCCGGACAGAAGACACCGGGGAGCTGTTTTTT CASEPRTEDTGELFF
. TRBJ1-4 TRBV25-1 . TGTGCCAGCAGAAGGGACTCCCCCGAGGGAAAACTGTTTTTT CASRRDSPEGKLFF
TRBD2 TRBJ2-5 TRBV10-1 . TGCGCCAGCAGTGAGTCCGGTAGCGGGAGCGGGGAGACCCAGTACTTC CASSESGSGSGETQYF
. TRBJ1-4 TRBV19 . TGTGCCAGTAATCCGGCTATCGCGGGGAGTAGGGAAAAACTGTTTTTT CASNPAIAGSREKLFF